The clone carrying this TCR beta chain was counted at least ten times. Its antigen is undetermined. The data derive from a study of response to subunit inactivated influenza vaccine. Study-level findings and limits: Few new T cells, the authors suggested, are recruited by each seasonal influenza vaccination.

V lost 0 bases and J lost 3, with 17 bases in between. Germline loops: CDR1 SEHNR, CDR2 FQNEAQ (reference sequence). The CDR3 is 17 residues long. TCRdb re-analysed the RT-PCR reads in MiXCR, keeping a single row per CDR3 protein. Of around 470,000 distinct CDR3 sequences listed, less than 7.5% are singletons. This chain uses TRBV7-9 with TRBJ1-2; maybe TRBD1 (6 bases). This sample comprised PBMCs from blood, obtained roughly 24 months after vaccination. The receptor was isolated from a man aged 45-69 years who received an inactivated influenza vaccine. The CDR3 is CASSLAWTGTIDYGYTF. As DNA, the CDR3 is TGTGCCAGCAGCTTAGCGTGGACCGGGACAATTGACTATGGCTACACCTTC.